Below, 13 T cell receptor beta chains from the same sample are listed, as sequenced in a study of Tregs in tolerant kidney transplant recipients. This table comes from immunoSEQ multiplex PCR, and its TCRdb copy is limited to in-frame clones, with some not included. The sample lists some 240,000 clones, roughly four fifths occurring once. Sequencing was carried out using CD4+ T cells from blood. These receptors were taken from a human donor in good health.

In DNA form, the CDR3 reads TGTGCCAGCAGCGTAGCGGCGGGAGCTGAGGCCCAGTACTTC. It translates to CASSVAAGAEAQYF. The chain couples TRBV9 to TRBJ2-5; 7 nucleotides align to TRBD2. Germline loops: CDR1 SGDLS, CDR2 YYNGEE. This CDR3 is built from 14 residues. Trimming at V came to 0 bases and at J to 9 bases, leaving 8 bases not matched to a gene.

The chain has TRBV5-1 and TRBJ2-3; D not resolved. Trimming took off 4 bases at V and 1 base at J, with 7 bases between the two ends. Germline lookup yields CDR1 SGHRS and CDR2 YFSETQ. The CDR3 spans 13 residues. The CDR3 coding sequence is TGCGCCAGCAGCCTATTCGGCACAGATACGCAGTATTTT. Translation: CASSLFGTDTQYF.

There are a few counts of this clone. The chain combines TRBV5-6 with TRBJ2-5, with D perhaps matching TRBD1 or TRBD2 (5 bases each). Trimming took off 2 bases at V and 5 bases at J, with 13 bases between the two ends. The CDR3 loop spans 14 amino acids. Looked up from germline, CDR1 is SGHDT and CDR2 is YYEEEE. The CDR3 coding sequence is TGTGCCAGCAGCTTTGGGGGATTTCGGGAGACCCAGTACTTC. It is translated as CASSFGGFRETQYF. Variable domain in full (rest from reference TRBV5-6 and TRBJ2-5): DAGVTQSPTHLIKTRGQQVTLRCSPKSGHDTVSWYQQALGQGPQFIFQYYEEEERQRGNFPDRFSGHQFPNYSSELNVNALLLGDSALYLCASSFGGFRETQYFGPGTRLLVL.

The rearrangement uses TRBV7-8 and TRBJ2-5; tentatively, D is TRBD2 (5 bases). The V end was cut by 4 bases, the J end by 4 bases, with 22 bases between. From germline, CDR1 is SGHVS and CDR2 FQNEAQ. This CDR3 has 17 residues. For the CDR3, the DNA is TGTGCCAGCAGCTCCCCTTCGGGCCGTGACTATGGAGAGACCCAGTACTTC. This gives the protein CASSSPSGRDYGETQYF.

The rearrangement links TRBV11-1 to TRBJ2-1; 7 bases map to TRBD1. With 5 bases clipped from V and 7 bases from J, the junction kept 8 bases outside the gene matches. Germline lookup yields CDR1 SGHAT and CDR2 FQDESV (reference sequence). The CDR3 is made up of 14 amino acids. Here the CDR3 DNA reads TGTGCCAGCAGCCGGATGGGACAGAGTAATGAGCAGTTCTTC. Protein product: CASSRMGQSNEQFF.

In this sample, this clone turned up once. J is TRBJ2-2 and V is TRBV11-2; 7 nucleotides line up with TRBD2. Germline CDR1 reads SGHAT; CDR2 reads FQNNGV. Trimming at V came to 7 bases and at J to 2 bases, leaving 7 bases not matched to a gene. The CDR3 extends over 15 amino acids. CDR3 protein: CASILASGNTGELFF. CDR3 bases: TGTGCCAGCATCCTAGCTAGCGGTAACACCGGGGAGCTGTTTTTT.

The rearrangement uses TRBV5-1 and TRBJ1-1; tentatively, D is TRBD1 (6 bases). V was clipped by 3 bases and J by 6 bases, with 12 bases between them. CDR3 size: 13 residues. CDR1 and CDR2 (germline): SGHRS, YFSETQ. CDR3 amino acids: CASSSGHGPEAFF. The CDR3 DNA is TGCGCCAGCAGCTCGGGACACGGACCTGAAGCTTTCTTT.

The chain uses TRBV5-4 and TRBJ1-1; possible D gene TRBD1, 6 bases. Germline V gene data show CDR1 as SGHNT and CDR2 as YYREEE (reference sequence). Trimming took off 1 base at V and 4 bases at J, with 14 bases between the two ends. CDR3 size: 15 residues. CDR3 sequence reads: CASSLRRGGGTEAFF. CDR3 DNA: TGTGCCAGCAGCTTGAGACGAGGGGGGGGCACTGAAGCTTTCTTT.

The chain has TRBV7-8 and TRBJ2-1; perhaps TRBD2 as D (5 bases). The germline gives CDR1 SGHVS, CDR2 FQNEAQ. Trimming pared 5 bases from V and 11 bases from J, leaving 16 bases between. This CDR3 contains 13 residues. The CDR3 loop is CASSPGNLGKQFF. CDR3 nucleotides: TGTGCCAGCAGCCCGGGGAATCTCGGAAAGCAGTTCTTC.

The chain links TRBV29-1 to TRBJ1-1, with 7 bases matching TRBD1. The CDR3 has 14 residues. Germline CDR1 and CDR2: SQVTM and ANQGSEA. V shed 6 bases, J shed 4 bases, and the junction held 11 bases outside the gene matches. In nucleotides, the CDR3 is TGCAGCGTCGCCTGGAATTCAGGGGGCACTGAAGCTTTCTTT. Its translation is CSVAWNSGGTEAFF.

This clone was observed once. The chain joins TRBV27 to TRBJ2-1; 8 bases are a match to TRBD1. This CDR3 comprises 17 residues. V trimming: 4 bases; J trimming: 4 bases; junction bases outside the gene matches: 12. CDR1 is MNHEY and CDR2 is SMNVEV in the germline V gene (reference sequence). The CDR3 is CASSSNSDRVNYNEQFF. The CDR3 nucleotides read TGTGCCAGCAGTTCTAACTCGGACAGGGTGAATTACAATGAGCAGTTCTTC.

This clone was picked up one time. The CDR3 region is CASSSGTAAEQYF. The CDR3 nucleotides are TGTGCCAGCAGCTCCGGGACAGCCGCAGAGCAGTACTTC. V and J are TRBV11-3 and TRBJ2-7; 7 bases align to TRBD1. CDR1 is SGHNT and CDR2 is YENEEA in the germline V gene. The V segment lost 4 bases and the J segment 7 bases; nucleotides outside the gene matches: 7. The CDR3 is 13 residues long.

The CDR3 DNA follows: TGTGCCAGCAGCCCCACGGGACTAGCGGGGGGCAGCGGGGAGCTGTTTTTT. It encodes CASSPTGLAGGSGELFF. The chain has TRBV7-3 and TRBJ2-2; 15 bases align to TRBD2. V lost 5 bases to trimming and J lost 7 bases; unmatched junction nucleotides: 8. In germline, CDR1 is SGHTA, CDR2 FQGTGA. This CDR3 spans 17 amino acids.